The 8 T cell receptor beta chains below were found in one sample sequenced in a study of beta chain features in type 1 diabetes. cDNA synthesis used the whole RNA isolate, giving expressed TCRB sequences. Here immunoSEQ multiplex PCR was the method, and the copy in TCRdb shows in-frame clones only, minus some. The sample lists approximately 600,000 clones; around 12% were seen once. Their antigens are not known. Findings of the study overall: Among patients with Type 1 diabetes, TCRB CDR3s were moderately but significantly shorter in every one of the four CD4+ subsets.

Sequenced: naive CD4+ T cells from blood. Receptor source: a man aged 25-45 years with type 1 diabetes.

This clone has more than one count but fewer than ten. This chain links TRBV18 with TRBJ2-5; the D gene is possibly TRBD1 (5 bases). Trimming stripped 3 bases from V and 2 bases from J, with 10 bases between. Germline values: CDR1 KGHSH, CDR2 LQKENI. The CDR3 length is 14 residues. The CDR3 here is CASSPPGKQETQYF. For the CDR3, the DNA is TGTGCCAGCTCACCGCCAGGGAAGCAAGAGACCCAGTACTTC. Full variable domain (remainder filled in from reference TRBV18 and TRBJ2-5): NAGVMQNPRHLVRRRGQEARLRCSPMKGHSHVYWYRQLPEEGLKFMVYLQKENIIDESGMPKERFSAEFPKEGPSILRIQQVVRGDSAAYFCASSPPGKQETQYFGPGTRLLVL.

This chain joins TRBV27 and TRBJ2-3; either TRBD1 or TRBD2 may fit D (5 bases each). The CDR3 covers 14 residues. The V and J ends lost 4 bases and 1 base respectively, with 9 bases between them. From germline, CDR1 is MNHEY and CDR2 SMNVEV (reference sequence). The DNA of the CDR3 is TGTGCCAGCAGTTACGAGGGGCGCACAGATACGCAGTATTTT. Translating it yields CASSYEGRTDTQYF.

The chain combines TRBV7-3 with TRBJ2-3; unclear D gene. This CDR3 has 13 residues. The V gene's germline CDR1 is SGHTA and CDR2 FQGTGA. V lost 3 bases and J lost 2, with 6 bases in between. CDR3 protein: CASSFSNTDTQYF. CDR3 nucleotides: TGTGCCAGCAGCTTCTCGAACACAGATACGCAGTATTTT.

The gene calls are TRBV4-2 and TRBJ2-1; D gene ambiguous. Between the trimmed V and J ends, which lost 5 bases and 10 bases, there was a span of 12 bases. CDR3 length: 12 residues. The V gene's germline CDR1 is LGHNA and CDR2 YNFKEQ. Here the CDR3 DNA reads TGTGCCAGCAGCGGAACTTACGGAGAGCAGTTCTTC. Encoded protein: CASSGTYGEQFF.

This clone was seen a handful of times. In DNA, the CDR3 is TGTGCCAGCAGTTTGGGGGAGCTCCGTGGCTACACCTTC. It specifies CASSLGELRGYTF. The chain employs TRBV28 and TRBJ1-2, with D perhaps matching TRBD1 (5 bases). Germline lookup yields CDR1 MDHEN and CDR2 SYDVKM. V was cut by 3 bases and J by 7 bases, with 12 bases left in between. There are 13 residues in the CDR3.

The V gene is TRBV18, the J gene TRBJ2-3; D is unresolved. V dropped 4 bases and J dropped 6 bases, with 5 bases sitting between them. The CDR3 totals 11 residues. Germline CDR1 reads KGHSH; CDR2 reads LQKENI. CDR3: CASSQEDTQYF. The CDR3 nucleotides read TGTGCCAGCTCACAAGAGGATACGCAGTATTTT.

Only a few counts were recorded for this clone. This sample also contains other DNA sequences that code for the same CDR3. The chain joins TRBV14 to TRBJ1-6; D not certain. Trimming shortened V by 1 base and J by 9 bases, and 13 bases separated the two germline ends. CDR3 length equals 15 residues. CDR1 SGHDN and CDR2 FVKESK come from the germline V gene. The CDR3 DNA follows: TGTGCCAGCAGCCAAGGAGGTCTCGGGATTTCACCCCTCCACTTT. The encoded protein is CASSQGGLGISPLHF.

The genes are TRBV4-2 and TRBJ2-3, with TRBD2 identical over 10 bases. The length of the CDR3 is 16 residues. Trimming removed 4 bases from V and 3 bases from J; junction bases left unmatched: 7. The germline gives CDR1 LGHNA, CDR2 YNFKEQ. CDR3 sequence: CASSRLAGAKTDTQYF. The DNA of the CDR3 is TGTGCCAGCAGCCGCCTAGCGGGGGCCAAGACAGATACGCAGTATTTT.